The 10 T cell receptor beta chains reported below all come from one sample, sequenced in a study of shared clonotypes between healthy human individuals. Clones were sequenced by immunoSEQ multiplex PCR, and TCRdb holds only the in-frame ones, with some missing. The sample carries about 680,000 clones, about two thirds recorded once. Sequencing input: memory CD4+ T cells sorted from blood. As for subset: CD45RA-negative fraction. These receptors were obtained from a woman aged 25 to 39 in good health.

This clone was found a few times. This chain joins TRBV19 and TRBJ2-5, with 13 bases matching TRBD2. Losses at the gene ends were 8 bases for V and 2 bases for J; bases not matched to a gene: 2. There are 14 residues in the CDR3. Per germline, CDR1 LNHDA and CDR2 SQIVND (reference sequence). The CDR3 DNA reads TGTGCCAGTGGGGGACTAGCGGGACAAGAGACCCAGTACTTC. It codes for CASGGLAGQETQYF. Combining the CDR3 with reference TRBV19 and TRBJ2-5 gives the whole variable domain DGGITQSPKYLFRKEGQNVTLSCEQNLNHDAMYWYRQDPGQGLRLIYYSQIVNDFQKGDIAEGYSVSREKKESFPLTVTSAQKNPTAFYLCASGGLAGQETQYFGPGTRLLVL.

This clone showed up just a few times. This chain joins TRBV10-1 and TRBJ1-5; D gene unclear. V lost 4 bases and J 3 bases, leaving 7 bases between the germline ends. The germline gives CDR1 WNHNN, CDR2 SYGVQD (reference sequence). This CDR3 region has 13 residues. This CDR3 is CASSAGDNQPQHF. DNA for the CDR3: TGCGCCAGCAGTGCGGGAGACAATCAGCCCCAGCATTTT.

The rearrangement links TRBV2 to TRBJ1-1; D gene ambiguous. The CDR3 runs 13 residues. Germline assignment: CDR1 SNHLY and CDR2 FYNNEI. V lost 5 bases to trimming and J lost 1 base, with 8 bases between them. CDR3 protein: CASSYDPNTEAFF. DNA of the CDR3: TGTGCCAGCAGTTACGATCCGAACACTGAAGCTTTCTTT.

The J gene is TRBJ2-7, the V gene TRBV27; D is unresolved. Germline CDR1 and CDR2: MNHEY and SMNVEV (reference sequence). Trimming removed 2 bases at V and 5 bases at J, with 10 bases between. CDR3 length equals 13 residues. The chain's CDR3 is CASSLIQTHEQYF. The CDR3 coding sequence is TGTGCCAGCAGTTTAATACAGACCCACGAGCAGTACTTC.

The V and J genes are TRBV28 and TRBJ1-1, with 9 bases identical to TRBD1. Germline CDR1 reads MDHEN; CDR2 reads SYDVKM. The CDR3 spans 13 residues. Trimming cost V 10 bases and J 1 base; bases outside gene matches: 4. DNA for the CDR3: TGTGCCATGCAGGGACAGGGGAACACTGAAGCTTTCTTT. It translates to CAMQGQGNTEAFF.

The J gene is TRBJ2-7, the V gene TRBV28; 12 nucleotides align to TRBD2. The CDR3 runs 14 residues. Per the germline V gene, CDR1 is MDHEN and CDR2 is SYDVKM. Trimming removed 8 bases from V and 1 base from J; junction bases left unmatched: 3. The CDR3 reads CASLGLAGSYEQYF. The CDR3 region has the DNA TGTGCCAGCCTGGGACTAGCGGGTTCCTACGAGCAGTACTTC.

The count of this clone is one. This chain joins TRBV5-1 and TRBJ2-3, with no clear D. V gave up 5 bases and J gave up 0 bases, with 7 bases separating them. This CDR3 is built from 13 residues. From germline, CDR1 is SGHRS and CDR2 YFSETQ. CDR3 DNA sequence: TGCGCCAGCAGGGCCGGTAGCACAGATACGCAGTATTTT. Its protein product is CASRAGSTDTQYF.

This clone showed up just a few times. This sequence joins TRBV7-9 and TRBJ1-2; no reliable D call. This CDR3 contains 15 residues. The ends were cut back, 0 bases at V and 4 bases at J, with 12 bases in the middle. Looked up from germline, CDR1 is SEHNR and CDR2 is FQNEAQ (reference sequence). The CDR3: CASSLARSGVYGYTF. The CDR3 DNA is TGTGCCAGCAGCTTAGCGAGGTCGGGAGTCTATGGCTACACCTTC.

J is TRBJ2-7 and V is TRBV6-6, with 12 positions matching TRBD2. The CDR3 sequence is 16 residues long. Germline V gene data show CDR1 as MNHNY and CDR2 as SVGAGI (reference sequence). The V segment lost 5 bases and the J segment 6 bases; nucleotides outside the gene matches: 11. CDR3 sequence reads: CASSLRLAGAGSEQYF. The CDR3 coding sequence is TGTGCCAGCAGTCTTAGACTAGCGGGAGCAGGTTCCGAGCAGTACTTC.

The chain combines TRBV7-3 with TRBJ2-3, with D perhaps assigned TRBD1 or TRBD2 (5 bases each). CDR3 length equals 15 residues. CDR1 SGHTA and CDR2 FQGTGA come from the germline V gene. V lost 0 bases to trimming and J lost 2 bases, with 9 bases between them. The CDR3 reads CASSLTGTTTDTQYF. CDR3 DNA: TGTGCCAGCAGCTTAACAGGGACCACCACAGATACGCAGTATTTT.